The clone carrying this T cell receptor beta chain showed up many times. This entry belongs to a study of T cells in Graves' hyperthyroidism and ophthalmopathy. Amplified TCR beta CDR3 regions came from RNA transcripts. The TCR CDR3 was amplified in a first-round RT-PCR using the HTBI primer set. TCRdb analysed the multiplex PCR reads with MiXCR anew, one entry per CDR3 protein. The sample yields about 600,000 distinct CDR3 sequences, 12% to 15% seen once. The origin of this receptor is a woman between 18 and 29 years old with Graves' ophthalmopathy. Sequencing was performed on blood.

DNA of the CDR3: TGTGCCAGCAGTTTAGAGGGGAGAAATTCACCCCTCCACTTT. Its protein is CASSLEGRNSPLHF. The V and J genes are TRBV12-3 or TRBV12-4 and TRBJ1-6, with D perhaps TRBD1 (5 bases). V was clipped by 1 base and J by 7 bases, with 8 bases between them. The CDR3 contains 14 residues.